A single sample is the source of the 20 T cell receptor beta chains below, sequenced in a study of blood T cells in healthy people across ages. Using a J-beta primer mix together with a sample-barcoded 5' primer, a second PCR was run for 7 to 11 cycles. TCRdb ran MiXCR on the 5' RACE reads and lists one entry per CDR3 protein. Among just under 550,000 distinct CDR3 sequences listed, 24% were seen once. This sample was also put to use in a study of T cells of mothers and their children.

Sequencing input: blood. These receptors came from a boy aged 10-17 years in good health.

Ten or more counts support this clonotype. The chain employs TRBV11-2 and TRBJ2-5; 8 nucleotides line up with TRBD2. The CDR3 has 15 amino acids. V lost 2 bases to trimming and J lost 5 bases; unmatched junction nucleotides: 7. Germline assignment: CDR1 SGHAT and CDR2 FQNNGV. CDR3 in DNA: TGTGCCAGCAGCTTAACTCGGGGGGGCCGGGAGACCCAGTACTTC. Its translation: CASSLTRGGRETQYF.

CDR3 DNA: TGTGCCACCAGTTCACCGGGACTAGCGGGAGGCGAGCAGTACTTC. This gives the protein CATSSPGLAGGEQYF. The V gene is TRBV24-1, the J gene TRBJ2-7; 15 positions agree with TRBD2. With V trimmed by 6 bases and J by 6 bases, 5 bases remained unmatched. Germline loops: CDR1 KGHDR, CDR2 SFDVKD. There are 15 residues in the CDR3.

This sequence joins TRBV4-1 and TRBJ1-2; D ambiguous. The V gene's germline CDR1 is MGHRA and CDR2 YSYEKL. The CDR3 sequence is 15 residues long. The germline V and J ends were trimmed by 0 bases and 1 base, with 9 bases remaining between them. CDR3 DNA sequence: TGCGCCAGCAGCCAAGAGCCTCGGGTTAACTATGGCTACACCTTC. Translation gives CASSQEPRVNYGYTF.

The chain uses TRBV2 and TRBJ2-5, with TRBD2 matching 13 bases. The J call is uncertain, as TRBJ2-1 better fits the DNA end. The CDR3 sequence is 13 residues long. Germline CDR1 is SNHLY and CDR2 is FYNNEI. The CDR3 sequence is CASGLAGDNEQFF. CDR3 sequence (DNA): TGTGCCAGTGGACTAGCGGGAGATAATGAGCAGTTCTTC.

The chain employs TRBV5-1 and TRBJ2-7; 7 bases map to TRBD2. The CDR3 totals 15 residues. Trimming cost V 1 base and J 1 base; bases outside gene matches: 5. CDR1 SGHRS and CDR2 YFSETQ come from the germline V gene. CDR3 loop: CASSLYGRQSYEQYF. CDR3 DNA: TGCGCCAGCAGCTTGTACGGGAGGCAGTCCTACGAGCAGTACTTC. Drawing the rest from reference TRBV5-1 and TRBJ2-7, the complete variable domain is KAGVTQTPRYLIKTRGQQVTLSCSPISGHRSVSWYQQTPGQGLQFLFEYFSETQRNKGNFPGRFSGRQFSNSRSEMNVSTLELGDSALYLCASSLYGRQSYEQYFGPGTRLTVT.

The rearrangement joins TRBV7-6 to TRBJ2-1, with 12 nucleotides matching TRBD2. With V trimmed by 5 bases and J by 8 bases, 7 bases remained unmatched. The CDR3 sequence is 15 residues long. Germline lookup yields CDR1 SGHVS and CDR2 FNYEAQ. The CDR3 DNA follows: TGTGCCAGCAGCCCTAGCGGGGGGGGTCTCGATGAGCAGTTCTTC. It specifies CASSPSGGGLDEQFF.

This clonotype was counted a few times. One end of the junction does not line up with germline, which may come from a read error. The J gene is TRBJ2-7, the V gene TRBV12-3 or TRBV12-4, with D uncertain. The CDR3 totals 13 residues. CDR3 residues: CANSSQIFYEQYF. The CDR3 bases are TGTGCCAACAGTTCACAGATTTTCTACGAGCAGTACTTC.

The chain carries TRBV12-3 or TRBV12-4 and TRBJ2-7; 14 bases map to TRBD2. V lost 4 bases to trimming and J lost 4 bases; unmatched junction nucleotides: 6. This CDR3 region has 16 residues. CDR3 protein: CASSSWTSGGRYEQYF. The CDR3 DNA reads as TGTGCCAGCAGTTCCTGGACTAGCGGGGGGAGGTACGAGCAGTACTTC.

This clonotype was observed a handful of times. The DNA for the CDR3 is TGTGCCAGTAGCTACACAGCGAACACTGAAGCTTTCTTT. It codes for CASSYTANTEAFF. This chain joins TRBV19 and TRBJ1-1, with unresolved D. Between the trimmed V and J ends, which lost 6 bases and 1 base, there was a span of 9 bases. The germline gives CDR1 LNHDA, CDR2 SQIVND (reference sequence). The CDR3 spans 13 residues.

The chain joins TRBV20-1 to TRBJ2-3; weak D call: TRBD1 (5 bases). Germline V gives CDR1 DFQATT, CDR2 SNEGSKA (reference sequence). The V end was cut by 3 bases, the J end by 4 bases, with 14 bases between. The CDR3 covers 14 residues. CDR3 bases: TGCAGTGCTAGTCCCAGGGTAAATTCAGATACGCAGTATTTT. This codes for CSASPRVNSDTQYF.

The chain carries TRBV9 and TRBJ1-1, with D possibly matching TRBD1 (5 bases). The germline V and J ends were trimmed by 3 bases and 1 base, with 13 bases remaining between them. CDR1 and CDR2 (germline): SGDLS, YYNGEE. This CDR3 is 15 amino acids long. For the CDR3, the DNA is TGTGCCAGCAGCGCCCCGGGAGGGACGAACACTGAAGCTTTCTTT. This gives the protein CASSAPGGTNTEAFF.

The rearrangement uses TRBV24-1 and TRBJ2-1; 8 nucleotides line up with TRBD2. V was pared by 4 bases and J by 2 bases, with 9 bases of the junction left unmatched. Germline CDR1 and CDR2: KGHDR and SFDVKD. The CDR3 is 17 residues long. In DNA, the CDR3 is TGTGCCACCAGTGACCGCGAGGGTAGCGGGACCTACAATGAGCAGTTCTTC. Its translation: CATSDREGSGTYNEQFF.

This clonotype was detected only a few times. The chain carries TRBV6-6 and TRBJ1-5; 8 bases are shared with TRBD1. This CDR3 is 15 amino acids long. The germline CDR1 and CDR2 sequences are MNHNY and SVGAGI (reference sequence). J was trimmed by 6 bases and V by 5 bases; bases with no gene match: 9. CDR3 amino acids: CASSDGQGVGQPQHF. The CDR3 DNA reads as TGTGCCAGCAGTGATGGACAGGGAGTAGGTCAGCCCCAGCATTTT.

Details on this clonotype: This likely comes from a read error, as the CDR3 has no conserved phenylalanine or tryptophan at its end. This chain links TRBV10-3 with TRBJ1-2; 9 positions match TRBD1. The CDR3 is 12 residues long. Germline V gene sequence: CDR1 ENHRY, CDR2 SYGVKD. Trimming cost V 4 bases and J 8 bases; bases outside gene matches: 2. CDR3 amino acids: CAISGTGGGYTL. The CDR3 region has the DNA TGTGCCATCAGTGGAACAGGGGGCGGCTACACCCTC.

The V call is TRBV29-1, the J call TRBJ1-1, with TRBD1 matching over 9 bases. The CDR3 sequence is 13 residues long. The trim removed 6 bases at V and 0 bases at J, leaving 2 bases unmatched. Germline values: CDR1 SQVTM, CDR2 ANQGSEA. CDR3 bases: TGCAGCGTCGGGACAGGGTTGAACACTGAAGCTTTCTTT. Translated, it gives CSVGTGLNTEAFF.

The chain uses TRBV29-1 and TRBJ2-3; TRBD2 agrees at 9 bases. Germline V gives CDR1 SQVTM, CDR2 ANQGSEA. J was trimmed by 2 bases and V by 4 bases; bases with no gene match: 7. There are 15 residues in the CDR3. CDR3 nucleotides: TGCAGCGTTGTATTTGCGGGACTAGCCACAGATACGCAGTATTTT. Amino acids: CSVVFAGLATDTQYF.

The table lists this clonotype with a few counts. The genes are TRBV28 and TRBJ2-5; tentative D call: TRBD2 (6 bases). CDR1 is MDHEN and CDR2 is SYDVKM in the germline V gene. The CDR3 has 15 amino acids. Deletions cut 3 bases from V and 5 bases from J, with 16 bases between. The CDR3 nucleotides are TGTGCCAGCAGTTTTCGGGCGCGGGGCGACGAGACCCAGTACTTC. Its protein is CASSFRARGDETQYF.

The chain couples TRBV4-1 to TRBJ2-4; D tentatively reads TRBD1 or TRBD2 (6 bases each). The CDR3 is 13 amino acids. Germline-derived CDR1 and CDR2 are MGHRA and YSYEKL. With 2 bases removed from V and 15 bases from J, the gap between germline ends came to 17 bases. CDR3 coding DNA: TGCGCCAGCAGCCAACTGCTAGGGGGGAACCCGTACTTC. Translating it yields CASSQLLGGNPYF.

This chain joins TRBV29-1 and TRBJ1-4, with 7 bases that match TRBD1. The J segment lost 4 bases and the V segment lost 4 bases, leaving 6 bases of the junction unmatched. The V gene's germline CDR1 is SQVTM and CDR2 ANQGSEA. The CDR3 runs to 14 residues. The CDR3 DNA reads TGCAGCGTTGCCGGGACAGCCAATAATGAAAAACTGTTTTTT. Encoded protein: CSVAGTANNEKLFF.

This chain's CDR3 is CASNIAGANNEQFF. CDR3 nucleotides: TGTGCCAGCAACATAGCGGGAGCGAACAATGAGCAGTTCTTC. The V gene is TRBV9, the J gene TRBJ2-1; 9 bases fit TRBD2. J was trimmed by 5 bases and V by 6 bases; bases with no gene match: 6. The CDR3 runs 14 residues. Germline V CDR1 and CDR2: SGDLS, YYNGEE. Combining the CDR3 with reference TRBV9 and TRBJ2-1 gives the whole variable domain DSGVTQTPKHLITATGQRVTLRCSPRSGDLSVYWYQQSLDQGLQFLIQYYNGEERAKGNILERFSAQQFPDLHSELNLSSLELGDSALYFCASNIAGANNEQFFGPGTRLTVL.